This T cell receptor (beta chain) stems from a study of shared clonotypes between healthy human individuals. V shed 1 base and J shed 5 bases, with 4 bases lying between them. There are 12 residues in the CDR3. Germline lookup yields CDR1 KGHSH and CDR2 LQKENI. The assay was immunoSEQ multiplex PCR, and TCRdb's table has in-frame clones only and misses some. The sample contains 330,000 or so clones, 74% of which appear only once. This clonotype originated in a man aged 25 to 45 in good health. Source material: memory CD4+ T cells sorted from blood. Subset meaning: CD45RA-negative fraction. The chain joins TRBV18 to TRBJ2-3, with D hard to call. CDR3 region: CASSPQQDTQYF. CDR3 bases: TGTGCCAGCTCACCACAACAAGATACGCAGTATTTT.